This T cell receptor beta chain was sequenced for a study of cytomegalovirus exposure and HLA in healthy donors. Study at large: Early released data had around 89 million unique TCRs, all coming from HLA-typed donors.

PCR was performed using 60 Vbeta and 13 Jbeta primers. TCRdb keeps only in-frame clones here, not all; method: immunoSEQ multiplex PCR. Of 130,000 or so clones in the sample, about 80% were seen once. Regarding the study as a whole: A later look showed TCR association rates differing by HLA locus, highest for DRB1 and lowest for HLA-C. Because they were indistinguishable, some V segments, including TRBV6-2 and TRBV6-3, were excluded.

Germline V gene lookup returns CDR1 SGHAT and CDR2 FQNNGV. J lost 5 bases, V lost 5 bases, and 6 bases had no gene match. This CDR3 region has 15 residues. About this clone: Its antigen is as yet unknown.

The sequenced sample consisted of PBMCs. The V call is TRBV11-2, the J call TRBJ1-5, with 10 bases identical to TRBD1. This receptor was taken from a man aged 35 to 55 in good health and CMV-seronegative. The CDR3 region is CASSARQGADQPQHF. CDR3 coding DNA: TGTGCCAGCAGCGCCAGACAGGGGGCAGATCAGCCCCAGCATTTT.